This TCR beta chain was observed in a study of beta chain features in type 1 diabetes. The study, taken as a whole, reports: TCRB rearrangement may or may not be influenced by HLA type; here this remained unresolved. Among all four CD4+ subsets, Type 1 diabetes patients had TCRB CDR3s that were moderately but significantly shorter. Overrepresentation of cells with high TCR expression could result from cDNA sequencing.

A note on this clone: Its antigen is not known.

Sorting based on CD45RO/CCR7/CD25/CD127/CD95/CD27 separated CD4+ naive, central memory, regulatory and stem cell-like memory cells. The entirety of the isolated RNA underwent reverse transcription, so expressed TCRB transcripts were sequenced. Generated by immunoSEQ multiplex PCR, the TCRdb table keeps only in-frame clones and is missing some. This table holds some 240,000 clones, roughly 17% found once. The V end was cut by 1 base, the J end by 3 bases, with 10 bases between. Germline loops: CDR1 SGHTA, CDR2 FQGNSA. The CDR3 is made up of 14 amino acids. This TCR was recovered from a man aged 30 to 39 with type 1 diabetes. Source material: naive CD4+ T cells from blood. This sequence joins TRBV7-2 and TRBJ2-7; D gene unclear. CDR3 loop: CASSLVTAVYEQYF. In DNA form, the CDR3 reads TGTGCCAGCAGCTTAGTGACTGCGGTCTACGAGCAGTACTTC.